This TCR beta chain was sequenced in a study of regulatory T cells in long-lasting Graves disease. Per the germline V gene, CDR1 is SGDLS and CDR2 is YYNGEE. Trimming removed 0 bases at V and 6 bases at J, with 12 bases between. This CDR3 is 14 amino acids long. Stated time point: newly diagnosed GD, antithyroid drugs for less than 3 months. Isolated PBMC RNA provided the starting material for the TCR library. Library construction for TCR beta used iRepertoire HTBI primers and Arm-PCR of CDR3 regions. TCRdb itself ran the multiplex PCR reads through MiXCR, one entry per CDR3 protein. The data contain more than 400,000 distinct CDR3 sequences, 16% of them singletons. This sample was shared with a second study, whose subject was T cells in Graves' hyperthyroidism and ophthalmopathy. That report notes: A model of 13 V-J pairs discriminated ophthalmopathy from stable hyperthyroidism. Ophthalmopathy, as predicted by the model, came a median around 7 months after the prediction.

Material: peripheral blood mononuclear cells (PBMCs), obtained at new diagnosis, from a patient treated with antithyroid drugs. The source is a man aged 40-50 years with Graves disease. J is TRBJ1-2 and V is TRBV9; D perhaps matches TRBD1 (5 bases). This chain's CDR3 is CASSVERQGNGYTF. The CDR3 DNA is TGTGCCAGCAGCGTAGAGCGGCAGGGAAATGGCTACACCTTC.